This T cell receptor beta chain came from a study of radiotherapy plus CTLA-4 blockade in lung cancer. Study-wide findings and caveats: Radiotherapy with ipilimumab was followed by blood expansion of tumor-derived clones.

The CDR3 sequence is 14 residues long. CDR1 is KGHSH, CDR2 LQKENI, per germline. After removal of 3 bases from V and 4 bases from J, the junction contained 4 bases not matched to a gene. With regard to this clone: Its antigen is not known.

The method was immunoSEQ multiplex PCR; TCRdb's version includes in-frame clones alone and lacks a portion of them. Of more than 10,000 clones in the sample, roughly four fifths were seen once. The J gene is TRBJ2-3, the V gene TRBV18; 7 positions match TRBD1. The source of this sequence is a human donor with non-small cell lung cancer that progressed on radiotherapy plus ipilimumab. The source was peripheral blood, collected from a patient treated with radiotherapy plus ipilimumab. The CDR3 DNA follows: TGTGCCAGCTCACCGACAGGGCAACCAGATACGCAGTATTTT. This translates into CASSPTGQPDTQYF.